This T cell receptor (beta chain) was identified during a study of shared clonotypes between healthy human individuals (dated by TCRdb to 2020 to 2021). Context from the whole study: A few men and a couple of women, aged 18 to 49 years, made up the cohort. For each donor, CD4 naive and CD4 memory were each given three plates, CD8 naive was given two plates, and CD8 memory was given one plate. Libraries were prepared and TCR repertoires were sequenced by different laboratories using diverse techniques, in order to increase sequencing depth and limit assay-specific biases. To estimate repertoire size and how much clonotypes are shared between individuals, the study performed deep sequencing of blood TCR repertoires from 4 to 6 healthy adults. Per donor, leukapheresis produced somewhere between about 0.94 and 9.5 billion PBMCs. On the study overall, not on this receptor specifically: Compared with non-shared clonotypes, the clonotypes found in all four sorted-subset donors had higher generation probabilities. Pairwise subsampling led to the expectation that sequencing depth would affect the degree of clonotype sharing among donors. Sampling was restricted to blood, and TCR repertoires in tissue are likely to differ from TCR repertoires in blood. Naive subsets generally had larger estimated clonotype richness than memory subsets did. The genetic and exposure-history diversity represented was limited by the small number of donors. Across four donors, approximately 5% of naive CD4, more than 3% of naive CD8, about 2.3% of memory CD4, and over 0.35% of memory CD8 clonotypes were shared. Rarefaction of sorted-subset datasets indicated incomplete sequencing despite the large sequencing depth.

Healthy HIV-negative adults with no recently reported acute infections or vaccinations were included as donors. Only Caucasian adults living in Nashville, Tennessee, USA were represented among the donors. Magnetic negative selection was used to enrich CD4+ T cells, after which naive cells were positively selected on CD45RA and the negative fraction became the memory subset. After blood collection by leukapheresis, PBMCs were isolated using Ficoll-Histopaque density gradient centrifugation and then cryopreserved in the vapor phase of liquid nitrogen. Analytical flow cytometry was used to check the purity and quantity of each magnetically sorted T cell population. Each sorted fraction had its genomic DNA isolated and then quantified by UV absorbance on a Nanodrop 2000c. TCR CDR3 regions were amplified from genomic DNA by multiplex PCR using the deep immunoSEQ assay. For each cell subset, the extracted genomic DNA was distributed evenly across all wells of several immunoSEQ 96-well plates, and each plate served as one replicate. For sorted subsets, roughly 0.2 ug genomic DNA, equal to some 30,000 T cell genomes, was loaded into each replicate PCR. Purified libraries were measured with a Qubit 3.0 fluorometer, size-checked on a Bioanalyzer 2100, and measured again with the KAPA Library Quantification kit. Every immunoSEQ 96-well plate was sequenced on a separate single-read 150-cycle Illumina NextSeq 550 flow cell. On the authors' methods: Because the immunoSEQ output included only junctional sequences and no quality scores, the filtering could not be the same as the filtering used for full-length reads. To assign V/J genes and CDR3, sequences were annotated using PyIR, a Python wrapper for IgBLAST v1.9, with IMGT germline references. Any read was removed if the V/J assignment was weak (E-value above 1e-6), the CDR3 was missing, or the read contained stop codons, out-of-frame junctions, or ambiguous translated residues. V3J clonotypes were defined as sequences sharing the same inferred V gene, J gene, and CDR3 amino acid sequence. The percentage overlap between two repertoires was calculated by dividing the number of shared unique clonotypes by the size of the smaller repertoire. Three approaches were used to assess repertoire richness: RTK rarefaction, the Chao1 estimator, and Recon v2.1 estimates of unobserved clonotypes. Generation probabilities were computed with OLGA for all TCRbeta clonotypes obtained by the gDNA method from four donors. Entries here come from immuneACCESS through TCRdb and include only in-frame sequences with V and J called. Some clones fail to appear in such tables; in the studies checked, an unresolved V gene covers under half of the shortfall, and the cause of the remainder is unknown. V, J and clone size were drawn from that table, and D and trimming were deduced from the DNA. A total of 850,000 to 1,100,000 clones appear in this sample, 60% to 85% of them only once. In total, the top ten clones hold approximately 0.95% of the sample.

A word on this clone: The antigen this receptor binds is unknown. Per-nucleotide qualities are absent, and no much larger clonotype sits a single base away.

Specimen: memory CD4+ T cells from PBMCs. The cell subset or site label of this sample denotes: CD45RA-negative fraction. The origin of this receptor is a man aged 18 to 30 in good health. Some clones in this sample may be carry-over from other donors' samples.

The bases read TGTGCCAGCAGCCGACGGGACAGCGGAGAGACCCAGTACTTC. Its translation reads: CASSRRDSGETQYF. The V and J segments used are TRBV14 and TRBJ2-5, with 7 middle bases fitting TRBD1. CDR3 length: 14 amino acids, cysteine to phenylalanine. The CDR3 DNA has 42 bases and is translated from base 1. V lost 4 bases and J lost 4 bases, and the count of bases not matched to a germline gene is 6. CDR1 and CDR2, per the germline V gene, are SGHDN and FVKESK.